These 9 T cell receptor beta chains share one sample of origin, sequenced in a study of shared clonotypes between healthy human individuals. The repertoire was sequenced with immunoSEQ multiplex PCR; TCRdb's copy has only in-frame clones and lacks some. The repertoire holds around 2.5 million clones, with roughly 93% as singletons. The sequencing input was naive CD4+ T cells from PBMCs. Regarding subset: CD45RA+ positively selected. The source is a man aged 18 to 35 in good health. Some clones in this sample may be carry-over from other donors' samples.

The chain is built from TRBV28 and TRBJ1-1; D is uncertain. V was clipped by 3 bases and J by 6 bases, with 17 bases between them. Germline V gene lookup returns CDR1 MDHEN and CDR2 SYDVKM. CDR3 length: 15 residues. CDR3 sequence: CASSLGSLGEAEAFF. The CDR3 region has the DNA TGTGCCAGCAGTTTGGGGTCCCTCGGAGAAGCTGAAGCTTTCTTT.

This clone was seen just once. The genes are TRBV2 and TRBJ1-4; 8 positions match TRBD1. V lost 6 bases, J lost 0 bases, and 3 bases stayed unmatched. In germline, CDR1 is SNHLY, CDR2 FYNNEI. The CDR3 has 15 residues. CDR3 region: CASRAQGATNEKLFF. Written as DNA, the CDR3 is TGTGCCAGCAGAGCACAGGGGGCAACTAATGAAAAACTGTTTTTT.

As DNA, the CDR3 is TGTGCCAGCAGCTTGGGGACAGCCAGCAATCAGCCCCAGCATTTT. It is translated as CASSLGTASNQPQHF. This chain joins TRBV5-4 and TRBJ1-5, with a weak D call TRBD1 (6 bases). V dropped 0 bases and J dropped 1 base, with 8 bases sitting between them. Germline loops: CDR1 SGHNT, CDR2 YYREEE (reference sequence). The CDR3 consists of 15 residues.

The chain has TRBV15 and TRBJ2-1; 7 bases fit TRBD2. The trim removed 0 bases at V and 9 bases at J, leaving 5 bases unmatched. In germline, CDR1 is LNHNV, CDR2 YYDKDF (reference sequence). The length of the CDR3 is 14 residues. The CDR3 DNA reads TGTGCCACCAGCAGAGATAGACGGGAGGCTGAGCAGTTCTTC. Translated: CATSRDRREAEQFF.

The V gene is TRBV4-1, the J gene TRBJ1-5, with D perhaps TRBD1 (5 bases). Germline loops: CDR1 MGHRA, CDR2 YSYEKL. The V and J ends lost 5 bases and 2 bases respectively, with 16 bases between them. This CDR3 is built from 16 residues. The CDR3 protein is CASSATGGERNQPQHF. For the CDR3, the DNA is TGCGCCAGCAGCGCAACGGGGGGGGAGCGCAATCAGCCCCAGCATTTT.

The chain employs TRBV25-1 and TRBJ2-7, with 10 bases identical to TRBD2. The germline CDR1 and CDR2 sequences are MGHDK and SYGVNS. The CDR3 contains 14 residues. Trimming cost V 6 bases and J 2 bases; bases outside gene matches: 4. As DNA, the CDR3 is TGTGCCAGCAGCTTAGCGGGGGGAACCTACGAGCAGTACTTC. It codes for CASSLAGGTYEQYF.

V and J are TRBV7-3 and TRBJ2-7; D unclear. CDR1 and CDR2 from the germline V gene are SGHTA and FQGTGA. Trimming cost V 0 bases and J 7 bases, with 13 bases left between them. This CDR3 spans 14 amino acids. The CDR3 sequence: CASSLTGEVSEQYF. CDR3 sequence (DNA): TGTGCCAGCAGCTTAACCGGAGAGGTCTCAGAGCAGTACTTC. The whole variable domain, filled in from reference TRBV7-3 and TRBJ2-7, reads GAGVSQTPSNKVTEKGKYVELRCDPISGHTALYWYRQSLGQGPEFLIYFQGTGAADDSGLPNDRFFAVRPEGSVSTLKIQRTERGDSAVYLCASSLTGEVSEQYFGPGTRLTVT.

The J gene is TRBJ1-5, the V gene TRBV15; 10 bases agree with TRBD1. The CDR3 is 18 amino acids. Germline assignment: CDR1 LNHNV and CDR2 YYDKDF (reference sequence). V shed 4 bases and J 1 base; nucleotides not matched to a gene: 10. The CDR3 loop is CATSTGGQGFQSNQPQHF. The CDR3 DNA is TGTGCCACCAGCACTGGGGGACAGGGGTTTCAGAGCAATCAGCCCCAGCATTTT.

V usage is TRBV7-2 and J usage is TRBJ1-1; no definite D call. Germline lookup yields CDR1 SGHTA and CDR2 FQGNSA. This CDR3 has 13 amino acids. The V end was cut by 5 bases, the J end by 6 bases, with 13 bases between. The CDR3 loop reads CASSLEARPEAFF. The CDR3 bases are TGTGCCAGCAGCCTCGAGGCGAGACCTGAAGCTTTCTTT.